One sample yielded the 9 T cell receptor beta chains listed below, sequenced in a study of blood T cell repertoires in COVID-19. Repertoires were generated with immunoSEQ multiplex PCR, while TCRdb's copy carries only in-frame clones and drops some. The sample lists over 200,000 clones, 70% to 90% occurring once. Sequenced: PBMCs or T cells enriched from blood (not recorded which). The receptors shown here come from a man between 40 and 49 years old who had recovered from COVID-19.

This rearrangement joins TRBV19 to TRBJ2-2; D possibly corresponds to TRBD2 (6 bases). Germline CDR1 is LNHDA and CDR2 is SQIVND (reference sequence). V shed 6 bases and J shed 7 bases, with 24 bases lying between them. The CDR3 spans 17 residues. The CDR3 protein is CASRIGFLRGLGGELFF. The CDR3 DNA sequence: TGTGCCAGTAGGATTGGATTTTTGCGGGGTTTGGGCGGGGAGCTGTTTTTT.

The rearrangement uses TRBV3-1 (or the pseudogene TRBV3-2) and TRBJ2-5; possible D gene TRBD1, 5 bases. The germline V gene encodes CDR1 LGHDT and CDR2 YNNKEL (reference sequence). V shed 5 bases and J shed 5 bases, with 15 bases lying between them. CDR3 length equals 14 residues. CDR3 sequence (DNA): TGTGCCAGCAGCTCCCGACAGCTCCGGGAGACCCAGTACTTC. Translating it yields CASSSRQLRETQYF.

V gene TRBV3-1 (or the pseudogene TRBV3-2) combines with J gene TRBJ2-3, with 8 nucleotides matching TRBD2. Germline CDR1 reads LGHDT; CDR2 reads YNNKEL (reference sequence). The CDR3 extends over 21 amino acids. V dropped 2 bases and J dropped 0; count of bases not matched to a gene: 19. Here the CDR3 reads CASSQINAGREAIPSTDTQYF. The CDR3 nucleotides are TGTGCCAGCAGCCAAATTAACGCTGGGCGGGAGGCCATTCCTAGCACAGATACGCAGTATTTT.

The genes are TRBV20-1 and TRBJ2-7; TRBD1 is a possible D gene (5 bases). The germline V gene encodes CDR1 DFQATT and CDR2 SNEGSKA (reference sequence). The V and J ends lost 0 bases and 9 bases respectively, with 9 bases between them. The CDR3 spans 11 residues. Here the CDR3 DNA reads TGCAGTGCTAGAGACGGAACAGGGCAGTACTTC. It specifies CSARDGTGQYF.

The CDR3: CASSLALDRRGYTF. CDR3 in DNA: TGTGCCAGCAGCTTAGCCCTTGACAGAAGAGGCTACACCTTC. V usage is TRBV7-2 and J usage is TRBJ1-2, with D possibly being TRBD1 (5 bases). The CDR3 extends over 14 amino acids. Germline CDR1 reads SGHTA; CDR2 reads FQGNSA. Deletions cut 0 bases from V and 8 bases from J, with 13 bases between.

CDR3 residues: CATHWGTGDQPQHF. The CDR3 DNA reads as TGTGCCACCCATTGGGGGACAGGGGATCAGCCCCAGCATTTT. The chain employs TRBV19 and TRBJ1-5, with 10 bases identical to TRBD1. Unmatched junction bases numbered 8, after V lost 10 bases and J lost 5 bases. Germline V gene sequence: CDR1 LNHDA, CDR2 SQIVND (reference sequence). The CDR3 loop spans 14 amino acids.

The V call is TRBV7-2, the J call TRBJ1-2; 11 bases are a match to TRBD1. CDR1 is SGHTA, CDR2 FQGNSA, per germline. The J segment lost 8 bases and the V segment lost 4 bases, leaving 6 bases of the junction unmatched. CDR3 length: 14 amino acids. The CDR3 spells CASSSGQGEVGYTF. Written as DNA, the CDR3 is TGTGCCAGCAGCTCGGGACAGGGGGAAGTCGGCTACACCTTC.

This chain joins TRBV7-3 and TRBJ1-1; 8 bases are a match to TRBD1. From germline, CDR1 is SGHTA and CDR2 FQGTGA. CDR3 length: 15 amino acids. Trimming at V came to 2 bases and at J to 8 bases, leaving 10 bases not matched to a gene. CDR3 nucleotides: TGTGCCAGCAGCTTATCGACAGGGGCGGGCTCCGAAGCTTTCTTT. As protein: CASSLSTGAGSEAFF. Drawing the rest from reference TRBV7-3 and TRBJ1-1, the complete variable domain is GAGVSQTPSNKVTEKGKYVELRCDPISGHTALYWYRQSLGQGPEFLIYFQGTGAADDSGLPNDRFFAVRPEGSVSTLKIQRTERGDSAVYLCASSLSTGAGSEAFFGQGTRLTVV.

In regard to this clone: Germline and junction disagree at one end, which may indicate a read error. The chain joins TRBV19 to TRBJ2-3, with 7 bases lining up with TRBD1. The CDR3 has 14 amino acids. Germline CDR1 is LNHDA and CDR2 is SQIVND (reference sequence). CDR3 in DNA: TGTGCCAGTAGTATAGGGCCCCGGACAGGTACGCAGTATTTT. It codes for CASSIGPRTGTQYF.